Listed here are 13 T cell receptor beta chains from one sample, sequenced in a study of OX40 agonist ivuxolimab in advanced cancers. Assay used: immunoSEQ multiplex PCR; TCRdb lists only in-frame clones, some missing. Counted here are about 46,000 clones, more than 70% occurring once; the ten biggest clones make up 10% to 15%. This specimen consisted of CD4+ or CD8+ T cells sorted from blood, obtained in a trial of the OX40 agonist ivuxolimab. The receptor source for this set is an adult with an advanced solid tumor such as melanoma, head and neck, liver or kidney cancer.

This chain joins TRBV27 and TRBJ2-5; TRBD1 aligns across 8 bases. This CDR3 contains 16 residues. V was clipped by 4 bases and J by 4 bases; unmatched bases: 11. Germline V lookup: CDR1 MNHEY, CDR2 SMNVEV (reference sequence). DNA for the CDR3: TGTGCCAGCAGTTCCGGCGGACAGGGAAGGAGAGAGACCCAGTACTTC. Its translation: CASSSGGQGRRETQYF.

In this sample, this clone turned up once. The V gene is TRBV19, the J gene TRBJ2-7; weak D call: TRBD1 (7 bases). Trimming pared 1 base from V and 3 bases from J, leaving 13 bases between. Germline-derived CDR1 and CDR2 are LNHDA and SQIVND (reference sequence). The CDR3 is made up of 15 amino acids. The CDR3 DNA reads TGTGCCAGTAGTATAGGAGGAGGGGGCGGCTACGAGCAGTACTTC. Translating it yields CASSIGGGGGYEQYF.

The V and J genes are TRBV7-2 and TRBJ2-3, with D perhaps matching TRBD1 (5 bases). The CDR3 sequence is 15 residues long. Germline CDR1 and CDR2: SGHTA and FQGNSA. V gave up 4 bases and J gave up 0 bases, with 11 bases separating them. CDR3 sequence (DNA): TGTGCCAGCAGCTACACTCCAGGGAGCACAGATACGCAGTATTTT. Protein: CASSYTPGSTDTQYF.

This chain uses TRBV11-3 with TRBJ2-7; D possibly corresponds to TRBD2 (6 bases). Trimming removed 5 bases at V and 4 bases at J, with 18 bases between. This CDR3 has 15 amino acids. The germline gives CDR1 SGHNT, CDR2 YENEEA. CDR3 residues: CASSPTLAGSYEQYF. CDR3 nucleotide sequence: TGTGCCAGCAGCCCTACCCTGGCGGGGTCATACGAGCAGTACTTC.

V usage is TRBV11-2 and J usage is TRBJ2-7; D is perhaps TRBD2 (7 bases). V was pared by 5 bases and J by 5 bases, with 13 bases between. This CDR3 is built from 13 residues. Germline CDR1 SGHAT, CDR2 FQNNGV. The CDR3 loop reads CASSLGGDDEQYF. The DNA of the CDR3 is TGTGCCAGCAGCCTAGGGGGGGACGACGAGCAGTACTTC.

The chain combines TRBV27 with TRBJ2-1; possibly TRBD2 for D (6 bases). The CDR3 loop spans 15 amino acids. V was trimmed by 6 bases and J by 0 bases, leaving 12 bases between them. Germline-derived CDR1 and CDR2 are MNHEY and SMNVEV (reference sequence). The CDR3 here is CASRADGSSYNEQFF. The CDR3 DNA follows: TGTGCCAGCAGGGCGGACGGGAGCTCCTACAATGAGCAGTTCTTC.

This chain links TRBV7-9 with TRBJ1-2; no definite D call. The CDR3 runs 17 residues. Germline lookup yields CDR1 SEHNR and CDR2 FQNEAQ (reference sequence). The ends were cut back, 1 base at V and 3 bases at J, with 18 bases in the middle. The CDR3 DNA reads as TGTGCCAGCAGCTTAGATTATTCAGCAGGCGCTGACTATGGCTACACCTTC. This translates into CASSLDYSAGADYGYTF.

V gene TRBV7-9 combines with J gene TRBJ1-3; D remains unclear. Trimming pared 1 base from V and 1 base from J, leaving 5 bases between. Germline-derived CDR1 and CDR2 are SEHNR and FQNEAQ (reference sequence). The CDR3 contains 14 residues. For the CDR3, the DNA is TGTGCCAGCAGCTTAGACTTATCTGGAAACACCATATATTTT. Translated, it gives CASSLDLSGNTIYF.

The rearrangement joins TRBV11-3 to TRBJ2-7, with 10 bases lining up with TRBD1. The length of the CDR3 is 15 residues. Germline V gene data show CDR1 as SGHNT and CDR2 as YENEEA. Trimming took 4 bases from V and 4 from J; bases not matched to a gene: 7. The CDR3 region has the DNA TGTGCCAGCAGCTCCCCGGGACAGGGGTGGTACGAGCAGTACTTC. It yields the protein CASSSPGQGWYEQYF.

The chain joins TRBV29-1 to TRBJ2-1; TRBD2 might be the D (5 bases). Per the germline V gene, CDR1 is SQVTM and CDR2 is ANQGSEA. V dropped 6 bases and J dropped 6 bases, with 9 bases sitting between them. The CDR3 totals 11 residues. This CDR3 reads CSVDRGNEQFF. The CDR3 DNA follows: TGCAGCGTCGACCGGGGCAATGAGCAGTTCTTC.

The V and J genes are TRBV6-1 and TRBJ1-1, with D possibly being TRBD1 (5 bases). The germline CDR1 and CDR2 sequences are MNHNS and SASEGT. This CDR3 comprises 14 residues. V lost 1 base, J lost 4 bases, and 10 bases lay in between. The CDR3 bases are TGTGCCAGCAGTGAAGGGGGCGAGGGCACTGAAGCTTTCTTT. Its translation is CASSEGGEGTEAFF.

The V and J genes are TRBV4-3 and TRBJ2-1; possibly TRBD2 for D (6 bases). The germline V gene has CDR1 LGHNA and CDR2 YSLEER. This CDR3 region has 16 residues. V lost 5 bases and J lost 4, with 18 bases in between. The DNA for the CDR3 is TGCGCCAGCAGCTCCCCCAGGGCTAGCGCGTACAATGAGCAGTTCTTC. It specifies CASSSPRASAYNEQFF.

The genes are TRBV2 and TRBJ2-3; D perhaps matches TRBD2 (5 bases). The CDR3 is 15 residues long. V was pared by 2 bases and J by 2 bases, with 11 bases between. Germline CDR1 is SNHLY and CDR2 is FYNNEI. The CDR3 here is CASSEFLAPTDTQYF. In nucleotides, the CDR3 is TGTGCCAGCAGTGAATTCTTAGCGCCCACAGATACGCAGTATTTT. Drawing the rest from reference TRBV2 and TRBJ2-3, the complete variable domain is EPEVTQTPSHQVTQMGQEVILRCVPISNHLYFYWYRQILGQKVEFLVSFYNNEISEKSEIFDDQFSVERPDGSNFTLKIRSTKLEDSAMYFCASSEFLAPTDTQYFGPGTRLTVL.